What follows is one T cell receptor beta chain and its context. Its antigen is as yet unknown. Trimming removed 3 bases from V and 4 bases from J, with 13 bases in between. This CDR3 comprises 15 residues. CDR1 is SEHNR, CDR2 FQNEAQ, per germline (reference sequence). MiXCR, run by TCRdb on the 5' RACE reads, gives a single entry per CDR3 protein. The top ten clones hold 2.9% of a sample with hundreds of thousands of distinct CDR3 sequences, roughly a quarter of them seen once. This sample was included in a study of identical twins. Study results and caveats: The study found excess low generation probability among twin-shared out-of-frame alpha sequences. High-abundance cord blood beta clonotypes had fewer insertions; memory repertoires showed none.

The same sample was also studied in work on T cells expressing NK-cell markers. That publication notes: One observes that, in a few donors, these clonotypes were also the leading ones within the CD3+CD56-NKG2C+ fraction.

This clonotype originated in a woman under 30 in good health. The chain combines TRBV7-9 with TRBJ2-1, with unresolved D. The sequencing input was CD4+ T cells sorted from blood. DNA of the CDR3: TGTGCCAGCAGCTTTTCGGCTAGTCGGTACAATGAGCAGTTCTTC. Translated: CASSFSASRYNEQFF.